This T cell receptor beta chain was sequenced in a study of Graves' ophthalmopathy and Graves' hyperthyroidism. The study's findings and limits: Blood also contained most of the expanded thyroid clonotypes above 0.001 frequency.

Symptoms, serum thyroxine and TRAb, thyroid ultrasound, and orbital computed tomography formed the diagnostic basis. This clonotype was observed a handful of times. What it recognizes is unknown. The V and J ends lost 0 bases and 2 bases respectively, with 10 bases between them. CDR1 MNHEY and CDR2 SVGAGI come from the germline V gene. The CDR3 has 15 residues. Transcripts of RNA were the source for amplifying TCR beta CDR3 regions. The first-round RT-PCR employed HTBI primers together with the Qiagen OneStep RT-PCR kit. A multiplex PCR was then performed as the second round. TCRdb passed the multiplex PCR reads through MiXCR, listing each CDR3 protein once. Among about 550,000 distinct CDR3 sequences listed, 39% were seen once.

Sequencing was done on a sample of peripheral blood or thyroid tissue (not recorded which). The TCR comes from an adult man with Graves' hyperthyroidism. V gene TRBV6-5 combines with J gene TRBJ1-2; tentatively, D is TRBD1 (5 bases). In DNA form, the CDR3 reads TGTGCCAGCAGTTACTCGGCAGGGCTAAACTATGGCTACACCTTC. As protein: CASSYSAGLNYGYTF.